This entry describes one T cell receptor beta chain. With no count recorded, this clonotype is classed as medium-sized (0.01 to 0.1%) from frequency. The target of this receptor is not known. From a lookup of the germline V gene, CDR1 and CDR2 are SQVTM and ANQGSEA. The CDR3 numbers 14 residues from cysteine through phenylalanine. Only the protein is available. TCRdb records NextSeq 550 as the sequencer. The Human TCR Profiling Kit (MiLaboratory) was used to prepare UMI-labeled 5' RACE TRB cDNA libraries. cDNA synthesis used the entire amount of extracted RNA, and PCR amplification then used the entire amount of cDNA produced. The libraries were made side by side, with each library going through the same number of PCR cycles. As for how the authors treated the data: About 53,000 +/- 9,400 unique UMI-labeled TRB cDNA molecules per library were extracted with MIGEC and MiXCR, with at least two reads per UMI required. An average of approximately 40,000 +/- 10,000 functional in-frame TRB CDR3 nucleotide clonotypes without stop codons was found per library. After downsampling to 5000 UMI-labeled TRB molecules per sample, diversity metrics, including normalized Shannon-Wiener and Chao1, were computed in VDJtools. VDJtools computed clonotype-size-weighted physicochemical properties of the central five CDR3 residues: interaction energy, strength, volume and Kidera factor 4. TCRdb reprocessed the reads, reporting each CDR3 protein sequence once and no DNA. The V and J calls and clone size come from TCRdb's table, not from the authors' own analysis. The sample table gives about 6,900 distinct CDR3 sequences. Together, the top ten hold roughly 1.7% of the sample.

This specimen comes from a study of CXCR3-negative and CXCR3-positive naive CD8 T cells (dated by TCRdb to about 2019). About the investigation overall: In total, roughly 150 million TRB reads were obtained, or roughly 1.5 +/- 0.3 million reads per library. Diversity and physicochemical repertoire analyses were performed on some 10 donors pooled from two independent experiments. For the TRBV-TRBJ cluster analysis, the naive subsets came from a handful of donors, while the memory cells came from 3 donors.

The full study reports these points: Naive CXCR3-negative and CXCR3-positive cells from the same donor showed similar TRBV-TRBJ usage, whereas memory cells showed distinct patterns. Surface CD5, linked to self-reactivity in mice, was comparable between naive subsets; TCR interaction strength was therefore also inferred from TRB CDR3 physicochemical properties. TRB CDR3s from CXCR3-positive naive cells showed higher hydrophobicity (lower Kidera factor 4), lower energy, and higher strength and volume indices than CXCR3-negative naive cells. Comparably high repertoire diversity was found in both naive subsets, whereas much lower repertoire diversity was found in memory CD8+ T cells. Freshly isolated PBMCs were used for most assays because CXCR3 expression went down partially after cryopreservation.

For each CD8+ T cell subset, flow sorting was done in triplicate, and roughly 330,000 cells per subset went directly into RLT lysis buffer. To keep memory contaminants out, a stringent definition of naive CD8+ T cells was applied: CD45RO-CCR7+CD27+CD95-. Peripheral blood mononuclear cells were isolated from buffy coats using standard density gradient centrifugation. Naive CXCR3-negative and CXCR3-positive CD8+ T cells were flow-sorted using a FACSAria III. Total RNA was extracted from sorted cells with an RNeasy Mini Kit. The chain is assembled from TRBV29-1 and TRBJ2-3. The TCR was taken from a human donor in good health. Some clones in this sample may be carry-over from other donors' samples. Sequenced input: naive CXCR3+ CD8+ T cells from blood. Per the publication, the cell subset or site label means: CD45RO-CCR7+CD27+CD95- naive CD8+ T cells expressing CXCR3 (TNR3+). The CDR3 here reads CSVVEVQSTDTQYF.